The T cell receptor beta chain described here comes from a study of identical twins. TCRdb analysed the 5' RACE reads with MiXCR anew, one entry per CDR3 protein. The sample holds about 520,000 distinct CDR3 sequences, 22% seen once. V shed 2 bases, J shed 5 bases, and the junction held 5 bases outside the gene matches. The CDR3 totals 15 residues. Germline V gene sequence: CDR1 SGHTA, CDR2 FQGNSA. These data also featured in a second study, about T cells expressing NK-cell markers.

The TCR was taken from a woman aged 18 to 35 in good health. Sample: CD4+ T cells sorted from blood. J is TRBJ2-7 and V is TRBV7-2; 11 nucleotides match TRBD2. CDR3 DNA sequence: TGTGCCAGCAGCTTAACTAGCGGGAGAGGCCACGAGCAGTACTTC. Amino acid sequence: CASSLTSGRGHEQYF.